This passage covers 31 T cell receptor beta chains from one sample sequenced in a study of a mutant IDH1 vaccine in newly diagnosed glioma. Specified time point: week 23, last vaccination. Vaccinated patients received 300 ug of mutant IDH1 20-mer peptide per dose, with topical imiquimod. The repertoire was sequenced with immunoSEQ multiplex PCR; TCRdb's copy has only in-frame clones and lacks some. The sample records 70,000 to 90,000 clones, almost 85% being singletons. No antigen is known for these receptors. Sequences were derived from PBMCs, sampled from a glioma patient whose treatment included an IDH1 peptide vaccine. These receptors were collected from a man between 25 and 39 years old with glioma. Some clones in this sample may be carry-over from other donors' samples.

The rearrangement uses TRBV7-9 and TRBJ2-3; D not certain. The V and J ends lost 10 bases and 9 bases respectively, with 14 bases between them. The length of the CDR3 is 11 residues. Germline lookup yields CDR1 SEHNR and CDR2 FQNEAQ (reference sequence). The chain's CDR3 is CAIQPTSTQYF. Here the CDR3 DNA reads TGTGCCATCCAGCCGACTTCCACGCAGTATTTT.

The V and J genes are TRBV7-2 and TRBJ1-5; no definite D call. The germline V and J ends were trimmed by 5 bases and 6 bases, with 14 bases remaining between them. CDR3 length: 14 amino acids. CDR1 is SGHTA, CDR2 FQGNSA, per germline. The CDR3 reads CASSADPGSQPQHF. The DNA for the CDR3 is TGTGCCAGCAGCGCCGACCCGGGCAGTCAGCCCCAGCATTTT.

The CDR3 DNA is TGTGCCAGCAGCTTTTGGGGGGCAGGTCAGCCCCAGCATTTT. Translation: CASSFWGAGQPQHF. The chain couples TRBV5-6 to TRBJ1-5, with TRBD1 as a possible D gene (6 bases). Between the trimmed V and J ends, which lost 2 bases and 6 bases, there was a span of 12 bases. The germline CDR1 and CDR2 sequences are SGHDT and YYEEEE. CDR3 length: 14 residues.

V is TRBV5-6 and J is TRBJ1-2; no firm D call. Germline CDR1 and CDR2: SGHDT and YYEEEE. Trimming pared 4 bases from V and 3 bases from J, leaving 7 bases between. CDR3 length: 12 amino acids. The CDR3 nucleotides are TGTGCCAGCAGCCGGGGAGACTATGGCTACACCTTC. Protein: CASSRGDYGYTF.

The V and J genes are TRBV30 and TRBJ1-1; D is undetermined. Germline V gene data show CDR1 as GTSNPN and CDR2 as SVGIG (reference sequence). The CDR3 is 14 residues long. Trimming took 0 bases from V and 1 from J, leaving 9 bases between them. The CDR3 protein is CAWSVIGRNTEAFF. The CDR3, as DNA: TGTGCCTGGAGTGTAATAGGGCGGAACACTGAAGCTTTCTTT. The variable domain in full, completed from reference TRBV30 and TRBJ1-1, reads SQTIHQWPATLVQPVGSPLSLECTVEGTSNPNLYWYRQAAGRGLQLLFYSVGIGQISSEVPQNLSASRPQDRQFILSSKKLLLSDSGFYLCAWSVIGRNTEAFFGQGTRLTVV.

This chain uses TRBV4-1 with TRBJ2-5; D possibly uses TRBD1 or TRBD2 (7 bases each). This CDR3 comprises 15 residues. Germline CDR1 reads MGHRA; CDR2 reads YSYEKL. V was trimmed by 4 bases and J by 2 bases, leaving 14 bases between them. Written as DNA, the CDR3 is TGCGCCAGCAGCCTCGCAGGGGGGGCACAAGAGACCCAGTACTTC. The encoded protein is CASSLAGGAQETQYF.

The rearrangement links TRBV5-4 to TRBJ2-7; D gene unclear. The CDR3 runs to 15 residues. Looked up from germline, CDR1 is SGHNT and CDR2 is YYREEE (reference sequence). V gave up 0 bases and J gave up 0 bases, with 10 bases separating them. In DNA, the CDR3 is TGTGCCAGCAGCTTGGAAAATAAAGTCTCCTACGAGCAGTACTTC. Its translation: CASSLENKVSYEQYF.

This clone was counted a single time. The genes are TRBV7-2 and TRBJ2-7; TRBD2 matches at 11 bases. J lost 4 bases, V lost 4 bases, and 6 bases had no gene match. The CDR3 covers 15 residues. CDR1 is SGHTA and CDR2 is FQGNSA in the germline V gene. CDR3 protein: CASSYTSGGRYEQYF. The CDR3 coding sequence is TGTGCCAGCAGCTACACTAGCGGGGGCCGATACGAGCAGTACTTC.

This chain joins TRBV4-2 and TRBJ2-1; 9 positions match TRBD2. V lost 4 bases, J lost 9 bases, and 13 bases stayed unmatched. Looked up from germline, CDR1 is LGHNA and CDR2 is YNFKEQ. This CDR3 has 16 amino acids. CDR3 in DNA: TGTGCCAGCAGCCCGCGGGGGGGGCGGGAGAGCGGTGAGCAGTTCTTC. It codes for CASSPRGGRESGEQFF.

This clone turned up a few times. Here the CDR3 reads CASSQTGGFVGEQYF. The CDR3 DNA follows: TGTGCCAGCAGCCAAACGGGGGGCTTTGTGGGGGAGCAGTACTTC. V usage is TRBV6-1 and J usage is TRBJ2-7; possibly TRBD2 for D (7 bases). V lost 6 bases and J lost 7, with 22 bases in between. The CDR3 runs to 15 residues. The germline gives CDR1 MNHNS, CDR2 SASEGT.

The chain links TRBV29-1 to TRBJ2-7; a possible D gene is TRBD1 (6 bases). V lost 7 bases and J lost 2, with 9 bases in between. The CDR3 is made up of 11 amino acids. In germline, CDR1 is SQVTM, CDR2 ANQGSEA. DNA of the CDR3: TGCAGCGCCGGACAGACCTACGAGCAGTACTTC. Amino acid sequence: CSAGQTYEQYF.

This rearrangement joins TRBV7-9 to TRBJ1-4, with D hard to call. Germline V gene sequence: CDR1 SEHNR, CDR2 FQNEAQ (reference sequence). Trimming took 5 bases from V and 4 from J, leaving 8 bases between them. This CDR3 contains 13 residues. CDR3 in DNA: TGTGCCAGCAGCCCTTCCCATAATGAAAAACTGTTTTTT. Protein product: CASSPSHNEKLFF.

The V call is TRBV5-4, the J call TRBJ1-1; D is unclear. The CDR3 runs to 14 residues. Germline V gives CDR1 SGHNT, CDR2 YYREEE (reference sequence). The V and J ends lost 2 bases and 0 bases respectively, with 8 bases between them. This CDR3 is CASSLKEMNTEAFF. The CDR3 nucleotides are TGTGCCAGCAGCTTAAAAGAAATGAACACTGAAGCTTTCTTT.

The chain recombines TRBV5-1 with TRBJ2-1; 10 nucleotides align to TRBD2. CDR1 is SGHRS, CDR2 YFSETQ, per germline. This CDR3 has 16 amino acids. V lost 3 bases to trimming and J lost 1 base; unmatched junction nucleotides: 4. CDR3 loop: CASSSSGSGSYNEQFF. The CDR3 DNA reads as TGCGCCAGCAGCTCTAGCGGGAGTGGATCCTACAATGAGCAGTTCTTC.

The CDR3 bases are TGCGCCAGCAGCCGGAACCCCGGGACTAGCGGCTACAATGAGCAGTTCTTC. Translated, it gives CASSRNPGTSGYNEQFF. V is TRBV4-1 and J is TRBJ2-1; 11 bases agree with TRBD2. V lost 4 bases, J lost 3 bases, and 8 bases stayed unmatched. The CDR3 is 17 residues long. The germline gives CDR1 MGHRA, CDR2 YSYEKL.

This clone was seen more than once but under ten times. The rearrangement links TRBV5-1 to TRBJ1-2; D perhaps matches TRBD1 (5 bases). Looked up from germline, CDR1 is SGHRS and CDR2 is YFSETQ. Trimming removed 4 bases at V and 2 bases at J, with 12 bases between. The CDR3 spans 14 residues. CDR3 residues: CASSQTGPNYGYTF. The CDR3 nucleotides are TGCGCCAGCAGCCAAACAGGACCGAACTATGGCTACACCTTC.

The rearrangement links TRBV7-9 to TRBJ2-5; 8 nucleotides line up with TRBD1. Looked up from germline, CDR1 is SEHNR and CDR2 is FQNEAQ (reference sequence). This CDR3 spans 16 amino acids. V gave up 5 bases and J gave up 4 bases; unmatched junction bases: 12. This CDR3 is CASSIGQGAGRETQYF. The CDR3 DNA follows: TGTGCCAGCAGCATAGGCCAGGGGGCAGGGAGAGAGACCCAGTACTTC.

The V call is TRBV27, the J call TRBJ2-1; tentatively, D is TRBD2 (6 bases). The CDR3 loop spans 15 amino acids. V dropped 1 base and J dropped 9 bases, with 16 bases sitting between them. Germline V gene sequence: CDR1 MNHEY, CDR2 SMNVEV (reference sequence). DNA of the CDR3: TGTGCCAGCAGTTTATTTTCCGGGAGTTGGGGTGAGCAGTTCTTC. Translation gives CASSLFSGSWGEQFF.

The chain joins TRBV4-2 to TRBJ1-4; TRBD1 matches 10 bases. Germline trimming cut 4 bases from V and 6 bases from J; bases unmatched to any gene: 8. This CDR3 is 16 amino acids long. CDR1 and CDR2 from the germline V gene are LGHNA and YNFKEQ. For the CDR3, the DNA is TGTGCCAGCAGCCGCACGACAGGGGGCGCGTATGAAAAACTGTTTTTT. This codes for CASSRTTGGAYEKLFF.

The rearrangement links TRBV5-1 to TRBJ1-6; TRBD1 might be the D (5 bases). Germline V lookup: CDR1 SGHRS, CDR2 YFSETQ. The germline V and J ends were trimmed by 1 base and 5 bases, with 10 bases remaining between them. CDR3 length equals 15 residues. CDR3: CASSLIGDDNSPLHF. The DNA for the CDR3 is TGCGCCAGCAGCTTGATAGGGGACGATAATTCACCCCTCCACTTT.

CDR3 coding DNA: TGCGCCAGCAGTGCGGTTCAAGCCCAGTGGTCCCAGCATTTT. Protein: CASSAVQAQWSQHF. The rearrangement uses TRBV10-2 and TRBJ1-5; no reliable D call. The ends were cut back, 4 bases at V and 11 bases at J, with 18 bases in the middle. This CDR3 region has 14 residues. The V gene's germline CDR1 is WSHSY and CDR2 SAAADI.

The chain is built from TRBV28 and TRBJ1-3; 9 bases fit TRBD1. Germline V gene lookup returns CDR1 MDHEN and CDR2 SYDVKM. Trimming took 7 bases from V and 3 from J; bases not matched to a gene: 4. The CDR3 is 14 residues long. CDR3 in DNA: TGTGCCAGCACGAGGACAGGGGATGGAAACACCATATATTTT. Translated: CASTRTGDGNTIYF.

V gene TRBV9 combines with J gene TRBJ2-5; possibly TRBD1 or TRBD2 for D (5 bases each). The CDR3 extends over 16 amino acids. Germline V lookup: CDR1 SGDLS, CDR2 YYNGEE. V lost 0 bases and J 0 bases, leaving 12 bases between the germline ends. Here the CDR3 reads CASSVAGDGYQETQYF. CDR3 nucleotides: TGTGCCAGCAGCGTAGCCGGGGACGGGTACCAAGAGACCCAGTACTTC.

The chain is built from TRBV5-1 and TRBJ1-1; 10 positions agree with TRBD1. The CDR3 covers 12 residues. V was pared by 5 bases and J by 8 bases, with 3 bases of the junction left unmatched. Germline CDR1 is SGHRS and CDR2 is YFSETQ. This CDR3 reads CASSPGQGEAFF. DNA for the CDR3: TGCGCCAGCAGTCCGGGACAGGGGGAAGCTTTCTTT.

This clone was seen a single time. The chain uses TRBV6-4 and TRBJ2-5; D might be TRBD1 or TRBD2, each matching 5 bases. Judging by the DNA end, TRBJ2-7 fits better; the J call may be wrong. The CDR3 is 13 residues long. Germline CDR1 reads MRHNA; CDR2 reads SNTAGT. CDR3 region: CASSRGPTYEQYF. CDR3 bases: TGTGCCAGCAGCCGGGGACCCACCTACGAGCAGTACTTC.

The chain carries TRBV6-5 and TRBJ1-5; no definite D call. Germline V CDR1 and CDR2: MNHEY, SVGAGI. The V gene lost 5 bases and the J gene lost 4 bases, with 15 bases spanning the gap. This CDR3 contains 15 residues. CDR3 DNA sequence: TGTGCCAGCAGTGGACCGCTAGCGTCTAATCAGCCCCAGCATTTT. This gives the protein CASSGPLASNQPQHF.

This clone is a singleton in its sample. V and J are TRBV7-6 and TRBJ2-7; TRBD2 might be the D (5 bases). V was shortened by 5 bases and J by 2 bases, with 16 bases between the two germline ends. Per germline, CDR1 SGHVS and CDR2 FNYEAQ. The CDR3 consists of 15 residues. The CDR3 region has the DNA TGTGCCAGCAGCGTCGCCCGAGGAGGCGCCTACGAGCAGTACTTC. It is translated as CASSVARGGAYEQYF.

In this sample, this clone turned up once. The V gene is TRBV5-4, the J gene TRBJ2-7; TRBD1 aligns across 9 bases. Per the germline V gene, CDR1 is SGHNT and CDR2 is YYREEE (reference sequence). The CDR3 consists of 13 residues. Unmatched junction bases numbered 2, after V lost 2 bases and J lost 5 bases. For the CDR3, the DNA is TGTGCCAGCAGCTTACAGGGGGCTAACGAGCAGTACTTC. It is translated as CASSLQGANEQYF.

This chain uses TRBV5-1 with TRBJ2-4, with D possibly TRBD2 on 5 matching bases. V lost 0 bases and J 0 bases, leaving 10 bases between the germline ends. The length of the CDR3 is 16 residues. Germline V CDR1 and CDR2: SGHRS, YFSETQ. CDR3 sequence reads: CASSLGGEGAKNIQYF. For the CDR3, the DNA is TGCGCCAGCAGCTTGGGGGGAGAGGGAGCCAAAAACATTCAGTACTTC.

The CDR3 region is CASSPRGGRGETQYF. The CDR3 DNA reads TGTGCCAGCAGCCCCCGGGGGGGGCGGGGAGAGACCCAGTACTTC. The chain links TRBV9 to TRBJ2-5; 8 nucleotides align to TRBD2. Trimming removed 4 bases from V and 4 bases from J; junction bases left unmatched: 9. The CDR3 extends over 15 amino acids. Germline V gives CDR1 SGDLS, CDR2 YYNGEE.

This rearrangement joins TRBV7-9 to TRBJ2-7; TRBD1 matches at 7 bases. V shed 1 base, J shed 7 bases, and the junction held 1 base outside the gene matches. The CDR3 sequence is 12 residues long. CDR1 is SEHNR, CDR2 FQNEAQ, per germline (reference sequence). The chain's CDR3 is CASSLDRGEQYF. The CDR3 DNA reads TGTGCCAGCAGCTTAGACAGGGGAGAGCAGTACTTC.